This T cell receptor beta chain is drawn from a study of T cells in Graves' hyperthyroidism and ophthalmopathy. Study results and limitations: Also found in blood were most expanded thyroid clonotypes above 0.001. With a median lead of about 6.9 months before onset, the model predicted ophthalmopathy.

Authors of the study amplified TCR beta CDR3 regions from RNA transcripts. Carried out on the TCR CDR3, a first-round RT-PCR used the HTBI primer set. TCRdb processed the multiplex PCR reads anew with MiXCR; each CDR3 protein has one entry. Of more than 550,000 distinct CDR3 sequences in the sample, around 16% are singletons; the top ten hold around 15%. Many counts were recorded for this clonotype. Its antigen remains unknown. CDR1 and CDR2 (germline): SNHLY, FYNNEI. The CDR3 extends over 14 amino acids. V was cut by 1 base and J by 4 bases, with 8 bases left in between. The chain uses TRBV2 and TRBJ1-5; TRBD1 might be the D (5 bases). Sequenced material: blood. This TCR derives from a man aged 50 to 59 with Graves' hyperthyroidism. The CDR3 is CASSEGQPNQPQHF. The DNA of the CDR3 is TGTGCCAGCAGTGAAGGACAGCCGAATCAGCCCCAGCATTTT.